A single sample is the source of the 21 T cell receptor beta chains below, sequenced in a study of blood T cells in healthy people across ages. PCR was performed a second time for about 7 to 12 cycles using a sample-barcoded 5' primer and a J-beta primer mix. TCRdb called the 5' RACE reads again in MiXCR, with one record for every CDR3 protein. The table lists more than 700,000 distinct CDR3 sequences, about half of them singletons. Sequenced input: blood. Receptor source: a man older than 75 in good health.

This clonotype has just a few counts. The CDR3 DNA sequence: TGTGCCAGCAGTTGGCTAGCGGAAGAGACCCAGTACTTC. Translation gives CASSWLAEETQYF. The chain links TRBV12-3 or TRBV12-4 to TRBJ2-5, with TRBD2 identical over 7 bases. J was trimmed by 3 bases and V by 4 bases; bases with no gene match: 2. This CDR3 is 13 amino acids long.

Remarks on this clonotype: A junction end diverges from the germline sequence, so it may reflect a read error. The chain joins TRBV28 to TRBJ2-3; no clear D gene. CDR3 length: 16 residues. Germline V gene lookup returns CDR1 MDHEN and CDR2 SYDVKM. The CDR3 nucleotides read TGTGCCAGCAGTGTAACCCCGTCGGCAAGGGCAGATGCGCAGTATTTT. Its translation: CASSVTPSARADAQYF.

This clonotype has at least ten counts. The J gene is TRBJ2-7, the V gene TRBV7-2; 10 bases fit TRBD1. The CDR3 extends over 14 amino acids. CDR1 and CDR2 from the germline V gene are SGHTA and FQGNSA. Trimming at V came to 5 bases and at J to 6 bases, leaving 7 bases not matched to a gene. CDR3 loop: CASSPRQGAIEQYF. Here the CDR3 DNA reads TGTGCCAGCAGCCCTCGACAGGGGGCCATCGAGCAGTACTTC.

The rearrangement links TRBV7-3 to TRBJ2-7; perhaps TRBD2 as D (6 bases). The J call may be mistaken, given a closer DNA end match to TRBJ2-5. The length of the CDR3 is 15 residues. The germline CDR1 and CDR2 sequences are SGHTA and FQGTGA. The CDR3 region has the DNA TGTGCCAGCAGCCCATTAGCGGCCAGGGCGGAGACCCAGTACTTC. This sequence encodes CASSPLAARAETQYF.

This clonotype has more than one count but fewer than ten. CDR3 sequence reads: CASSTDSETQYF. In DNA, the CDR3 is TGTGCCAGTTCGACTGATAGCGAGACCCAGTACTTC. The chain combines TRBV7-9 with TRBJ2-5; D gene ambiguous. The germline V gene encodes CDR1 SEHNR and CDR2 FQNEAQ (reference sequence). Trimming left V 9 bases short and J 5 bases short, with 13 bases between. CDR3 length equals 12 residues. The full variable domain, rest sourced from reference TRBV7-9 and TRBJ2-5, is DTGVSQNPRHKITKRGQNVTFRCDPISEHNRLYWYRQTLGQGPEFLTYFQNEAQLEKSRLLSDRFSAERPKGSFSTLEIQRTEQGDSAMYLCASSTDSETQYFGPGTRLLVL.

The CDR3 nucleotides are TGTGCCAGCAGCCAGAGTATGGCCAGGGAGACCCAGTACTTC. It encodes CASSQSMARETQYF. The chain uses TRBV6-5 and TRBJ2-7, with D uncertain. The J call may be mistaken, given a closer DNA end match to TRBJ2-5. The CDR3 is 14 amino acids. The germline CDR1 and CDR2 sequences are MNHEY and SVGAGI.

This clonotype was counted only a few times. The chain links TRBV20-1 to TRBJ2-3; D not resolved. V was pared by 4 bases and J by 0 bases, with 11 bases between. Germline CDR1 DFQATT, CDR2 SNEGSKA (reference sequence). The CDR3 covers 14 residues. CDR3 sequence: CSATEVRSTDTQYF. The CDR3 nucleotides read TGCAGTGCTACCGAGGTACGAAGCACAGATACGCAGTATTTT.

The genes are TRBV9 and TRBJ2-3; D is uncertain. CDR3 length: 12 amino acids. Germline lookup yields CDR1 SGDLS and CDR2 YYNGEE. Trimming cost V 3 bases and J 6 bases, with 8 bases left between them. CDR3 nucleotide sequence: TGTGCCAGCAGCGCCGACCAGGATACGCAGTATTTT. Its translation is CASSADQDTQYF.

The rearrangement links TRBV28 to TRBJ2-7; a weak D match, TRBD1 (6 bases). The V end was cut by 6 bases, the J end by 2 bases, with 14 bases between. The length of the CDR3 is 14 residues. The germline V gene encodes CDR1 MDHEN and CDR2 SYDVKM. CDR3 nucleotide sequence: TGTGCCAGCAGAGAGACAGGAGGACCCTACGAGCAGTACTTC. It encodes CASRETGGPYEQYF.

The V gene is TRBV7-6, the J gene TRBJ2-5, with TRBD2 matching over 10 bases. V gave up 6 bases and J gave up 4 bases; unmatched junction bases: 2. The CDR3 runs to 13 residues. CDR1 SGHVS and CDR2 FNYEAQ come from the germline V gene. The CDR3 reads CASRGLARETQYF. DNA for the CDR3: TGTGCCAGCAGGGGACTAGCGCGAGAGACCCAGTACTTC.

This clonotype was counted between two and nine times. This chain joins TRBV6-1 and TRBJ1-1, with unresolved D. The CDR3 contains 13 residues. V dropped 4 bases and J dropped 10 bases, with 16 bases sitting between them. Germline V gene data show CDR1 as MNHNS and CDR2 as SASEGT. The CDR3 DNA reads as TGTGCCAGCAGTGTAGAACAGCATTCGGGAGCTTTCTTT. Its protein is CASSVEQHSGAFF.

This clonotype has a handful of counts. The V gene is TRBV2, the J gene TRBJ2-7, with TRBD2 identical over 13 bases. CDR1 SNHLY and CDR2 FYNNEI come from the germline V gene. The CDR3 is 14 residues long. With V trimmed by 6 bases and J by 9 bases, 8 bases remained unmatched. CDR3 region: CASSPGTSGMVQYF. In DNA form, the CDR3 reads TGTGCCAGCAGCCCCGGGACTAGCGGGATGGTGCAGTACTTC.

The rearrangement joins TRBV6-1 to TRBJ2-7; tentatively, D is TRBD2 (5 bases). This CDR3 has 14 amino acids. Trimming pared 0 bases from V and 3 bases from J, leaving 9 bases between. Germline V lookup: CDR1 MNHNS, CDR2 SASEGT. The CDR3 DNA sequence: TGTGCCAGCAGTGAAGCGTGGAGGAACTACGAGCAGTACTTC. Amino acid sequence: CASSEAWRNYEQYF.

The chain uses TRBV28 and TRBJ1-5; D uncertain. This CDR3 has 15 amino acids. Trimming left V 7 bases short and J 3 bases short, with 16 bases between. Germline V gene data show CDR1 as MDHEN and CDR2 as SYDVKM. The CDR3: CASTTLRALNQPQHF. The CDR3 coding sequence is TGTGCCAGCACCACTCTCCGGGCCCTCAATCAGCCCCAGCATTTT.

In its sample, this clonotype was seen a few times. The chain links TRBV5-6 to TRBJ2-3; 7 nucleotides line up with TRBD2. J was trimmed by 4 bases and V by 5 bases; bases with no gene match: 13. CDR1 and CDR2 from the germline V gene are SGHDT and YYEEEE. The CDR3 spans 16 residues. Here the CDR3 DNA reads TGTGCCAGCAGTGGGGGGGTAGAGGAGGTCGCAGATACGCAGTATTTT. Protein product: CASSGGVEEVADTQYF.

With regard to this clonotype: With a much larger clone just one base away, this may be a read error. V is TRBV29-1 and J is TRBJ2-1; unclear D gene. Germline V gives CDR1 SQVTM, CDR2 ANQGSEA. V lost 5 bases, J lost 13 bases, and 24 bases lay in between. The CDR3 totals 14 residues. The CDR3 DNA reads TGCAGCGTTTGTGACGGGCAGACCCAAGAGACCCAGTTCTTC. Its translation is CSVCDGQTQETQFF.

This clonotype was counted only a few times. The V and J genes are TRBV20-1 and TRBJ1-4, with D uncertain. The germline V gene encodes CDR1 DFQATT and CDR2 SNEGSKA (reference sequence). The CDR3 spans 14 residues. V gave up 4 bases and J gave up 5 bases, with 14 bases separating them. The CDR3 protein is CSAIYSLGNEKLFF. The DNA of the CDR3 is TGCAGTGCTATTTACAGTTTGGGGAATGAAAAACTGTTTTTT.

The chain recombines TRBV29-1 with TRBJ2-1; D is uncertain. CDR3 size: 11 residues. From germline, CDR1 is SQVTM and CDR2 ANQGSEA. The ends were cut back, 0 bases at V and 11 bases at J, with 8 bases in the middle. The CDR3 nucleotides read TGCAGCGTTGAAGATCTGGGTAAGCAGTTCTTC. Translation gives CSVEDLGKQFF.

This clonotype was observed once. J is TRBJ2-3 and V is TRBV9, with 7 bases matching TRBD2. J lost 2 bases, V lost 0 bases, and 6 bases had no gene match. The V gene's germline CDR1 is SGDLS and CDR2 YYNGEE. This CDR3 has 16 amino acids. For the CDR3, the DNA is TGTGCCAGCAGCGTAGGGGGGGGGGACTACACAGATACGCAGTATTTT. Protein: CASSVGGGDYTDTQYF.

This chain uses TRBV29-1 with TRBJ2-7, with D perhaps TRBD1 (6 bases). From germline, CDR1 is SQVTM and CDR2 ANQGSEA. The CDR3 consists of 12 residues. Trimming left V 2 bases short and J 2 bases short, with 7 bases between. CDR3 nucleotide sequence: TGCAGCGTTGAAACAGGGACCTACGAGCAGTACTTC. Protein: CSVETGTYEQYF.

V usage is TRBV7-2 and J usage is TRBJ2-4; D gene ambiguous. The tail of the sequence fits TRBJ2-7 better, so the J call may be wrong. This CDR3 is built from 12 residues. Germline V CDR1 and CDR2: SGHTA, FQGNSA. The CDR3 nucleotides read TGTGCCAGCAGCTGGATTCAGAACGAGCAGTACTTC. Encoded protein: CASSWIQNEQYF.